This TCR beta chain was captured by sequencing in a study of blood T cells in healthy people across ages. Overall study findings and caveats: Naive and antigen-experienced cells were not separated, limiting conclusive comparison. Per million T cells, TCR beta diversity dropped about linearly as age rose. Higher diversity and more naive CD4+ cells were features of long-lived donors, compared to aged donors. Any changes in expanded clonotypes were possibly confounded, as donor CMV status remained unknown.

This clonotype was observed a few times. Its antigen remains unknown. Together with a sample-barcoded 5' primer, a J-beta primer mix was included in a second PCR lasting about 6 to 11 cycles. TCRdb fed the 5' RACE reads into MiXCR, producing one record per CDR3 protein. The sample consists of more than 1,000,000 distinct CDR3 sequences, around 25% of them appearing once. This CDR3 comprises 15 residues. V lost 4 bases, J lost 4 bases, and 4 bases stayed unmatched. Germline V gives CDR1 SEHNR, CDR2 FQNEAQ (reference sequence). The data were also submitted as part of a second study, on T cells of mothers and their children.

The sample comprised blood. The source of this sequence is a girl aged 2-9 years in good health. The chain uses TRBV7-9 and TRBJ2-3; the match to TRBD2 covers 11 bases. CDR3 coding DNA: TGTGCCAGCAGCTCCGGGACTAGCGGTGCAGATACGCAGTATTTT. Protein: CASSSGTSGADTQYF.